The rows below give T cell receptor beta chains drawn from one sample of a study of human T cells and chemical hapten exposure. TCRdb reanalysed the RACE reads using MiXCR and keeps one entry per CDR3 protein. The sample consists of about 380,000 distinct CDR3 sequences, 5.1% of them appearing once. The specimen was whole blood, collected in connection with sensitization to the hapten diphenylcyclopropenone (DPC). The receptors originated from a woman aged 50 to 60 with alopecia areata. Some clones in this sample may be carry-over from other donors' samples. The CDR3 runs from the conserved cysteine through the conserved F or W. D genes are given only for firm matches. Rows give clone size only sometimes, using once, few, many, or a class for an expanded clone.

v_call: TRBV25-1; clone_size: few; d_call: NA; j_call: TRBJ1-2; cdr3_nt: TGTGCCAGCAGTGAAAGGACAAATGGCTACACCTTC; cdr3_aa: CASSERTNGYTF
v_call: TRBV29-1; clone_size: few; d_call: NA; j_call: TRBJ1-1; cdr3_nt: TGCAGCGTTGAAAGTTTCCCCCGCGGGACGGGGAACACTGAAGCTTTCTTT; cdr3_aa: CSVESFPRGTGNTEAFF
v_call: TRBV5-4; clone_size: few; d_call: TRBD1; j_call: TRBJ1-4; cdr3_nt: TGTGCCAGCAGCCCTACAGGGGCTGGTGAAAAACTGTTTTTT; cdr3_aa: CASSPTGAGEKLFF
v_call: TRBV3-1; clone_size: many; d_call: NA; j_call: TRBJ2-2; cdr3_nt: TGTGCCAGCAGCCAAGTCGACGGGGAGCTGTTTTTT; cdr3_aa: CASSQVDGELFF
v_call: TRBV5-1; clone_size: many; d_call: NA; j_call: TRBJ2-7; cdr3_nt: TGCGCCAGCAGCTCCCAGCGGGAGCAGTACTTC; cdr3_aa: CASSSQREQYF
v_call: TRBV20-1; clone_size: once; d_call: TRBD2; j_call: TRBJ2-2; cdr3_nt: TGCAGTGTTCTCCTAGCGGGCACCGGGGAGCTGTTTTTT; cdr3_aa: CSVLLAGTGELFF
v_call: TRBV5-1; clone_size: many; d_call: NA; j_call: TRBJ2-4; cdr3_nt: TGCGCCAGCAGCCCCGGGCCAGAAAACATTCAGTACTTC; cdr3_aa: CASSPGPENIQYF
v_call: TRBV20-1; clone_size: few; d_call: NA; j_call: TRBJ1-4; cdr3_nt: TGCAGTGCGGATCGCAGCGCCGGGAGCGCAACCAAACTGTTTTTT; cdr3_aa: CSADRSAGSATKLFF
v_call: TRBV11-1; clone_size: NA; d_call: NA; j_call: TRBJ2-2; cdr3_nt: TGTGCCAGCAGCTTAGCAGGCAGGTCCACCGGGGAGCTGTTTTTT; cdr3_aa: CASSLAGRSTGELFF
v_call: TRBV20-1; clone_size: many; d_call: NA; j_call: TRBJ1-2; cdr3_nt: TGCAGTGCTAGAGGAGGGATCAACTTACTTTCTAACTATGGCTACACCTTC; cdr3_aa: CSARGGINLLSNYGYTF
v_call: TRBV9; clone_size: many; d_call: NA; j_call: TRBJ1-3; cdr3_nt: TGTGCCAGCAGCGGAATTCCTGGAAACACCATATATTTT; cdr3_aa: CASSGIPGNTIYF
v_call: TRBV29-1; clone_size: many; d_call: NA; j_call: TRBJ2-7; cdr3_nt: TGCAGCGTTGGCAGATCCGACTACGAGCAGTACTTC; cdr3_aa: CSVGRSDYEQYF
v_call: TRBV6-1; clone_size: many; d_call: TRBD1; j_call: TRBJ1-1; cdr3_nt: TGTGCCAGCAGTCAAAACAGGGGGCTGGACACTGAAGCTTTCTTT; cdr3_aa: CASSQNRGLDTEAFF
v_call: TRBV30; clone_size: NA; d_call: NA; j_call: TRBJ1-1; cdr3_nt: TGTGCCTGGAGTGGAGGGGGGAGGACTGAAGCTTTCTTT; cdr3_aa: CAWSGGGRTEAFF
v_call: TRBV6-2/TRBV6-3; clone_size: many; d_call: NA; j_call: TRBJ2-7; cdr3_nt: TGTGCCAGCAGTTACTCTCAGCCCTACGAGCAGTACTTC; cdr3_aa: CASSYSQPYEQYF
v_call: TRBV6-5; clone_size: many; d_call: TRBD1; j_call: TRBJ2-1; cdr3_nt: TGTGCCAGCAGTCCTACGGACAGGTCCTACAATGAGCAGTTCTTC; cdr3_aa: CASSPTDRSYNEQFF
v_call: TRBV12-3/TRBV12-4; clone_size: many; d_call: NA; j_call: TRBJ2-5; cdr3_nt: TGTGCCAGCAGTCCCACTATGGCCGCGGGGACCCAGTACTTC; cdr3_aa: CASSPTMAAGTQYF
v_call: TRBV11-2; clone_size: many; d_call: TRBD1; j_call: TRBJ2-3; cdr3_nt: TGTGCCAGCAGCTTAACAGGGGACAGAGCAGATACGCAGTATTTT; cdr3_aa: CASSLTGDRADTQYF
v_call: TRBV5-1; clone_size: many; d_call: TRBD1; j_call: TRBJ1-2; cdr3_nt: TGCGCCAGCAGCCGGGCCGACAGGGAGGACGGCTACACCTTC; cdr3_aa: CASSRADREDGYTF
v_call: TRBV7-2; clone_size: many; d_call: NA; j_call: TRBJ2-1; cdr3_nt: TGTGCCAGCAGCCCAGAGCAGTTCTTC; cdr3_aa: CASSPEQFF
v_call: TRBV2; clone_size: NA; d_call: NA; j_call: TRBJ1-4; cdr3_nt: TGTGCCAGCAGCGCTCAAAAGTGGGAAAAACTGTTTTTT; cdr3_aa: CASSAQKWEKLFF
v_call: TRBV6-6; clone_size: few; d_call: NA; j_call: TRBJ1-6; cdr3_nt: TGTGCCAGCAGTACCCTTCAGGGGTTGAATTCACCCCTCCACTTT; cdr3_aa: CASSTLQGLNSPLHF
v_call: TRBV9; clone_size: few; d_call: TRBD2; j_call: TRBJ2-1; cdr3_nt: TGTGCCAGCAGCTTAGGGACTAGCGGGATTTACAATGAGCAGTTCTTC; cdr3_aa: CASSLGTSGIYNEQFF
v_call: TRBV3-1; clone_size: few; d_call: NA; j_call: TRBJ2-1; cdr3_nt: TGTGCCAGCAGCCAAGGGGCAGCTAAGAACAATGAGCAGTTCTTC; cdr3_aa: CASSQGAAKNNEQFF
v_call: TRBV11-2; clone_size: NA; d_call: NA; j_call: TRBJ1-1; cdr3_nt: TGTGCCAGCAATTTCAGGCCTTTGAACACTGAAGCTTTCTTT; cdr3_aa: CASNFRPLNTEAFF
v_call: TRBV29-1; clone_size: many; d_call: TRBD1; j_call: TRBJ2-5; cdr3_nt: TGCAGCGTTGACCGGGACAGGGGGTTAGAGACCCAGTACTTC; cdr3_aa: CSVDRDRGLETQYF
v_call: TRBV4-1; clone_size: many; d_call: NA; j_call: TRBJ1-1; cdr3_nt: TGCGCCAGCAGCCAGCAAGGGGAAACTGAAGCTTTCTTT; cdr3_aa: CASSQQGETEAFF
v_call: TRBV29-1; clone_size: many; d_call: TRBD1; j_call: TRBJ2-5; cdr3_nt: TGCAGCGTTGAGACAGGGGGCGCGCAGACCCAGTACTTC; cdr3_aa: CSVETGGAQTQYF